A selection of T cell receptor beta chains follows, all from one sample in a study of T cell changes during pregnancy in multiple sclerosis. Sequencing was performed with immunoSEQ multiplex PCR; in TCRdb, only in-frame clones are kept and a portion is missing. Altogether about 38,000 clones are present, 91% being singletons, with the ten largest covering 6% to 7.5%. Sequencing was performed on CD8+ T cells from peripheral blood mononuclear cells, taken in the second trimester of pregnancy. The origin of the receptors is a female donor with multiple sclerosis, enrolled in a pregnancy study. The CDR3 runs from the conserved cysteine through the conserved F or W. Each record gives: V gene, CDR3 length, clone size, CDR3 protein. Clone size is shown for a subset of rows, as once, few, many or a class of expanded clone.

V: TRBV6-5; length: 16; size: -; CDR3: CASSYSPSGGHYEQYF
V: TRBV6-6; length: 15; size: -; CDR3: CASSFLAGRNNEQFF
V: TRBV6-4; length: 13; size: few; CDR3: CASSAGSTGELFF
V: TRBV10-1; length: 16; size: once; CDR3: CAAQLYDTGVPYGYTF
V: TRBV7-6; length: 17; size: -; CDR3: CASSLLVGTGDTGELFF
V: TRBV4-3; length: 15; size: -; CDR3: CASSQASGHYNEQFF
V: TRBV19; length: 15; size: -; CDR3: CASSMGQGAYYEQYF
V: TRBV5-1; length: 15; size: -; CDR3: CASSSGQGEPYEQYF
V: TRBV11-2; length: 17; size: -; CDR3: CASSLVAAGTSTDTQYF
V: TRBV4-1; length: 16; size: -; CDR3: CASSLKSSGSTGEQYF
V: TRBV6-4; length: 15; size: -; CDR3: CASSEQGDQGDEQFF
V: TRBV5-5; length: 14; size: -; CDR3: CASSLALRTESYTF
V: TRBV4-2; length: 16; size: -; CDR3: CASSQDSGGGADTQYF
V: TRBV4-1; length: 14; size: -; CDR3: CASSQDNRGTEAFF
V: TRBV9; length: 14; size: -; CDR3: CASGGTGNYNEQFF
V: TRBV5-4; length: 13; size: -; CDR3: CASSLWGGNEQFF
V: TRBV5-4; length: 16; size: -; CDR3: CASSFQPGHLNQPQHF
V: TRBV27; length: 15; size: -; CDR3: CASSLSQGAWTEAFF
V: TRBV25-1; length: 15; size: -; CDR3: CASTDDWDREGEQYF
V: TRBV7-9; length: 18; size: -; CDR3: CASSNFGTGGSGANVLTF
V: TRBV13; length: 14; size: -; CDR3: CASSHTGGNTEAFF
V: TRBV7-6; length: 14; size: -; CDR3: CASSLFPFTDTQYF
V: TRBV19; length: 14; size: once; CDR3: CASTGGTEDYGYTF
V: TRBV13; length: 15; size: -; CDR3: CASSLGRGPGYGYTF
V: TRBV11-2; length: 15; size: few; CDR3: CASSPRTSFFDTQYF
V: TRBV6-6; length: 14; size: -; CDR3: CASTGGTGGYGYTF
V: TRBV19; length: 14; size: -; CDR3: CASSIVTVSYGYTF
V: TRBV5-4; length: 14; size: -; CDR3: CASSLRGADQPQHF
V: TRBV19; length: 14; size: -; CDR3: CASSLDISNYGYTF
V: TRBV7-2; length: 19; size: -; CDR3: CASSLGLAGLAGGPGEQFF
V: TRBV5-1; length: 18; size: -; CDR3: CASSHSRDSPIRNTEAFF
V: TRBV2; length: 14; size: -; CDR3: CASRTKSSYNEQFF
V: TRBV27; length: 15; size: -; CDR3: CASSSSDRGYNEQFF
V: TRBV19; length: 15; size: -; CDR3: CASRTGTSAYYEQYF
V: TRBV4-1; length: 15; size: -; CDR3: CASSQGEGLTTEAFF
V: TRBV9; length: 15; size: -; CDR3: CASSVGSTGSYEQYF
V: TRBV6-1; length: 14; size: -; CDR3: CASSEAGTSAEAFF
V: TRBV19; length: 16; size: once; CDR3: CASTRRQVGMNTEAFF
V: TRBV9; length: 13; size: -; CDR3: CASSDDRFYEQYF
V: TRBV7-2; length: 17; size: -; CDR3: CASSSHDWRGDTGELFF
V: TRBV6-1; length: 16; size: -; CDR3: CASSDPNRTGVDEQYF
V: TRBV19; length: 14; size: -; CDR3: CARTTGGGTDTQYF
V: TRBV2; length: 13; size: -; CDR3: CAQPLENNYGYTF
V: TRBV2; length: 16; size: -; CDR3: CASSTRPQGAGQPQHF
V: TRBV4-2; length: 20; size: -; CDR3: CASSLLPGLAGDLDTGELFF
V: TRBV27; length: 16; size: -; CDR3: CASSILPRELNTEAFF
V: TRBV7-8; length: 15; size: -; CDR3: CASSPFGAGNNEQFF
V: TRBV10-1; length: 17; size: -; CDR3: CASSGVLRGRNTGELFF
V: TRBV2; length: 13; size: few; CDR3: CASSADITYEQYF
V: TRBV6-1; length: 18; size: -; CDR3: CASSESRGLAGGRNEQFF
V: TRBV5-8; length: 16; size: -; CDR3: CASSLFRGRGAYGYTF
V: TRBV7-9; length: 15; size: -; CDR3: CAYRVASGDQETQYF
V: TRBV27; length: 14; size: once; CDR3: CASRRTSDPYEQYF
V: TRBV7-9; length: 18; size: -; CDR3: CASSLSTNRGTRDYEQYF
V: TRBV18; length: 15; size: -; CDR3: CASSPAGLLTYEQYF
V: TRBV30; length: 13; size: -; CDR3: CAWSPRHGFEQYF
V: TRBV14; length: 13; size: -; CDR3: CASSRTGRYGYTF
V: TRBV6-5; length: 12; size: -; CDR3: CASSYGGRQAFF
V: TRBV13; length: 15; size: -; CDR3: CASSLGYISGNTIYF